This T cell receptor beta chain was captured by sequencing in a study of human T cells and chemical hapten exposure (dated by TCRdb to the early 2020s). Regarding the research as a whole: For sensitization, 2% DPC in acetone was applied to a roughly 2 cm by roughly 2 cm area of upper inner arm skin. Throughout the roughly 24-week study period, patients were also given weekly therapeutic DPC doses on the scalp. Patch testing was done on the upper back using Finn chambers containing 0.01% DPC, and results were scored after 6 days according to International Contact Dermatitis Research Group standards. The mostly female patient cohort included alopecia areata with under or over 50% scalp involvement, alopecia totalis and alopecia universalis. Libraries were pooled for sequencing, and variation in per-sample TCR yields was attributed mainly to small differences in library volumes within the pool. In alopecia patients, the study followed how the peripheral blood TCR repertoire changed in vivo over primary and secondary sensitization to diphenylcyclopropenone (DPC), a hapten. Blood was sampled from patients pre-sensitization (week 0) and at 2, 6 and about 24 weeks after DPC sensitization. Twenty-nine alopecia patients gave blood for TCR sequencing at one to four time points (pre-sensitization, 2, 6 and 24 weeks).

The germline V gene (reference sequence) sets CDR1 to MNHEY and CDR2 to SMNVEV. The CDR3, cysteine through phenylalanine, is 15 amino acids long. Only the CDR3 portion is preserved as DNA: 45 bases, with reading frame beginning at the first base. Deletion took 6 bases off V and 5 bases off J, with a span of 19 bases between the germline ends. Ten or more counts support this clonotype. Its recognized antigen is unknown. Base qualities are not at hand, and no much larger clone is one base apart. The library was built by means of RACE. Reads for this sample came from a NextSeq 500. Library preparation attached unique molecular identifiers to individual cDNA molecules for quantitative, reproducible TCR counting. From each blood RNA sample, both TCR alpha and TCR beta chains were sequenced. As for the original processing: Samples had a median of 95,638 TCRs, with a range from roughly 23,224 to 700,000. The Decombinator software suite was used to annotate the V, J and CDR3 of the TCR reads. To make PS versus PT1 abundance plots, every sample was subsampled to the same number of TCRs (28,000). Expanded TCRs were defined as absent before sensitization and observed at least eight times at the 2-week time point. The public reads were reprocessed in TCRdb via fastp at Q25 and MiXCR, keeping in-frame beta chains. Every entry covers one CDR3 protein and lists the most common genes and DNA from its rows. What appears here as the V and J calls and clone size reflects TCRdb's work, not the paper's. This sample is represented by roughly 38,000 distinct CDR3 sequences; less than 9% of them were singletons. Over 1% of the sample belongs to the ten largest clones.

The paper's findings and limits, for the study overall: Patch test score was positively correlated with the number of PT1 expanded TCRs, with significance at thresholds 8, 16 and 32 but not at 4. Expanded TCRs formed significantly more large CDR3 similarity clusters than pre-sensitization or healthy control sets, consistent with antigen-driven responses. No change with DPC sensitization was found in the number of TCRs above 1 in 1000 frequency, and no evidence of global repertoire structure alterations was found. After repeated subsampling, changes were observed in the strength of the expansion versus patch-test correlation and in the threshold at which the correlation became significant. All patients had alopecia, a presumed autoimmune disease, so their immune response might differ from that of healthy individuals.

The sample's time point label, in plain terms: pre-sensitization, week 0. This sample's treatment or condition label indicates: therapeutic diphenylcyclopropenone sensitization with weekly scalp DPC. At every patch-test visit, the blood draw took place before the patch test was put on. To be eligible, patients had to be aged 18 to 70, diagnosed with alopecia and judged suitable for DPC therapy, while pregnant patients were excluded. Total RNA was extracted from unfractionated whole blood that had been collected in Tempus Blood RNA tubes. Recombination linked TRBV27 to TRBJ1-1; 5 matching bases give a weak D call of TRBD1. Sequences were derived from whole blood, sampled in connection with sensitization to the hapten diphenylcyclopropenone (DPC). This TCR was recovered from a woman between 50 and 59 years old with alopecia areata. Some clones in this sample may be carry-over from other donors' samples. CDR3 reads: CASRGGQGRRTEAFF. The sequenced DNA is TGTGCCAGCAGGGGTGGGCAGGGAAGGAGAACTGAAGCTTTCTTT.